This T cell receptor (beta chain) was recorded in a study of blood T cell repertoires in COVID-19. Across the whole study: The cDNA or gDNA used as material had been derived from T cells, B-cell-depleted T cells, or PBMCs.

This CDR3 is 16 amino acids long. The V gene lost 6 bases and the J gene lost 0 bases, with 15 bases spanning the gap. Germline assignment: CDR1 SGHDT and CDR2 YYEEEE. Using immunoSEQ multiplex PCR, the repertoire was profiled, and TCRdb retains in-frame clones only, with some absent. The sample holds 350,000 to 450,000 clones, around nine tenths seen once. Sequenced: PBMCs or T cells enriched from blood (not recorded which). The sequence derives from a woman in her late teens or twenties who had been exposed to COVID-19. The chain couples TRBV5-6 to TRBJ1-4, with D maybe TRBD1 (6 bases). The DNA for the CDR3 is TGTGCCAGCAACTTCCTCGGACAGACAACTAATGAAAAACTGTTTTTT. Translated: CASNFLGQTTNEKLFF.